These T cell receptor beta chains were read from a single sample in a study of T cell changes during pregnancy in multiple sclerosis. The repertoire was sequenced with immunoSEQ multiplex PCR; TCRdb's copy has only in-frame clones and lacks some. Of 65,000 to 85,000 clones in the sample, roughly 93% were seen once. Sequences were derived from peripheral blood, sampled in the third trimester of pregnancy. These receptors originate from a female donor with multiple sclerosis, enrolled in a pregnancy study. Each CDR3 is given with its conserved first and last residue. A D gene is named only where the DNA matches it firmly. Rows may omit the clone size; those that give it use once, few, many or a size class.

TRBV27	-	-	TRBJ2-2	TGTGCCAGCAGAGGGGGAGTAGACACCGGGGAGCTGTTTTTT	CASRGGVDTGELFF
TRBV7-9	-	-	TRBJ2-1	TGTGCCAGCAGCCCTTCTGGAGGAGATGAGCAGTTCTTC	CASSPSGGDEQFF
TRBV6-5	-	-	TRBJ2-7	TGTGCCAGCAGTTCACAGGGTTACAACTACGAGCAGTACTTC	CASSSQGYNYEQYF
TRBV18	-	-	TRBJ1-2	TGTGCCAGCTCAGCCCCCGGCCTCTCCCCCGGGGGCTACACCTTC	CASSAPGLSPGGYTF
TRBV18	-	TRBD1	TRBJ2-1	TGTGCCAGCTCACCGGTTTCAGGGGGCGAGGGGCAGTTCTTC	CASSPVSGGEGQFF
TRBV11-2	once	-	TRBJ1-1	TGTGCCAGCAGCTTATGGTCGTCAGGGCGAGCTTTCTTT	CASSLWSSGRAFF
TRBV7-6	-	TRBD1	TRBJ1-2	TGTGCCAGCAGCTTAAGGACAGGGCCCAACTATGGCTACACCTTC	CASSLRTGPNYGYTF
TRBV7-7	-	-	TRBJ1-4	TGTGCTAGCAGCTTGGGGGGGAGGAATGAAAAACTGTTTTTT	CASSLGGRNEKLFF
TRBV2	-	-	TRBJ1-4	TGTGCCAGCAGTGGTAGCGGGGAAAAACTGTTTTTT	CASSGSGEKLFF
TRBV5-1	-	TRBD1	TRBJ1-2	TGCGCCAGCAGCTTCCGGGACAGCTATGGCTACACCTTC	CASSFRDSYGYTF
TRBV7-6	-	TRBD1	TRBJ2-5	TGTGCCAGCAGCTTAAGGGACAGGGGATCGGCGACCCAGTACTTC	CASSLRDRGSATQYF
TRBV10-3	-	TRBD1	TRBJ2-7	TGTGCCATCAGTGCGACAGGGGCCTACGAGCAGTACTTC	CAISATGAYEQYF
TRBV9	-	-	TRBJ2-7	TGTGCCAGCAGCGTAGAGGCGGGTGCCTCCTACGAGCAGTACTTC	CASSVEAGASYEQYF
TRBV2	-	TRBD1	TRBJ1-5	TGTGCCAGCAGTGGCCAGGGGGCGGGGAGCAATCAGCCCCAGCATTTT	CASSGQGAGSNQPQHF
TRBV18	-	-	TRBJ1-6	TGTGCCAGCTCACTTTACCATAGTATCAATTCACCCCTCCACTTT	CASSLYHSINSPLHF
TRBV7-8	-	-	TRBJ2-5	TGTGCCAGCAGCTTAGGTTACGGTGGTCCACAAGAGACCCAGTACTTC	CASSLGYGGPQETQYF
TRBV2	once	TRBD1	TRBJ1-1	TGTGCCAGCAGTGAAGCGCTCGGACAGGGGGGCTCTGAAGCTTTCTTT	CASSEALGQGGSEAFF
TRBV4-2	-	-	TRBJ2-1	TGTGCCAGCAGCACTCGGGACTTAAGGGATGAATATGAGCAGTTCTTC	CASSTRDLRDEYEQFF